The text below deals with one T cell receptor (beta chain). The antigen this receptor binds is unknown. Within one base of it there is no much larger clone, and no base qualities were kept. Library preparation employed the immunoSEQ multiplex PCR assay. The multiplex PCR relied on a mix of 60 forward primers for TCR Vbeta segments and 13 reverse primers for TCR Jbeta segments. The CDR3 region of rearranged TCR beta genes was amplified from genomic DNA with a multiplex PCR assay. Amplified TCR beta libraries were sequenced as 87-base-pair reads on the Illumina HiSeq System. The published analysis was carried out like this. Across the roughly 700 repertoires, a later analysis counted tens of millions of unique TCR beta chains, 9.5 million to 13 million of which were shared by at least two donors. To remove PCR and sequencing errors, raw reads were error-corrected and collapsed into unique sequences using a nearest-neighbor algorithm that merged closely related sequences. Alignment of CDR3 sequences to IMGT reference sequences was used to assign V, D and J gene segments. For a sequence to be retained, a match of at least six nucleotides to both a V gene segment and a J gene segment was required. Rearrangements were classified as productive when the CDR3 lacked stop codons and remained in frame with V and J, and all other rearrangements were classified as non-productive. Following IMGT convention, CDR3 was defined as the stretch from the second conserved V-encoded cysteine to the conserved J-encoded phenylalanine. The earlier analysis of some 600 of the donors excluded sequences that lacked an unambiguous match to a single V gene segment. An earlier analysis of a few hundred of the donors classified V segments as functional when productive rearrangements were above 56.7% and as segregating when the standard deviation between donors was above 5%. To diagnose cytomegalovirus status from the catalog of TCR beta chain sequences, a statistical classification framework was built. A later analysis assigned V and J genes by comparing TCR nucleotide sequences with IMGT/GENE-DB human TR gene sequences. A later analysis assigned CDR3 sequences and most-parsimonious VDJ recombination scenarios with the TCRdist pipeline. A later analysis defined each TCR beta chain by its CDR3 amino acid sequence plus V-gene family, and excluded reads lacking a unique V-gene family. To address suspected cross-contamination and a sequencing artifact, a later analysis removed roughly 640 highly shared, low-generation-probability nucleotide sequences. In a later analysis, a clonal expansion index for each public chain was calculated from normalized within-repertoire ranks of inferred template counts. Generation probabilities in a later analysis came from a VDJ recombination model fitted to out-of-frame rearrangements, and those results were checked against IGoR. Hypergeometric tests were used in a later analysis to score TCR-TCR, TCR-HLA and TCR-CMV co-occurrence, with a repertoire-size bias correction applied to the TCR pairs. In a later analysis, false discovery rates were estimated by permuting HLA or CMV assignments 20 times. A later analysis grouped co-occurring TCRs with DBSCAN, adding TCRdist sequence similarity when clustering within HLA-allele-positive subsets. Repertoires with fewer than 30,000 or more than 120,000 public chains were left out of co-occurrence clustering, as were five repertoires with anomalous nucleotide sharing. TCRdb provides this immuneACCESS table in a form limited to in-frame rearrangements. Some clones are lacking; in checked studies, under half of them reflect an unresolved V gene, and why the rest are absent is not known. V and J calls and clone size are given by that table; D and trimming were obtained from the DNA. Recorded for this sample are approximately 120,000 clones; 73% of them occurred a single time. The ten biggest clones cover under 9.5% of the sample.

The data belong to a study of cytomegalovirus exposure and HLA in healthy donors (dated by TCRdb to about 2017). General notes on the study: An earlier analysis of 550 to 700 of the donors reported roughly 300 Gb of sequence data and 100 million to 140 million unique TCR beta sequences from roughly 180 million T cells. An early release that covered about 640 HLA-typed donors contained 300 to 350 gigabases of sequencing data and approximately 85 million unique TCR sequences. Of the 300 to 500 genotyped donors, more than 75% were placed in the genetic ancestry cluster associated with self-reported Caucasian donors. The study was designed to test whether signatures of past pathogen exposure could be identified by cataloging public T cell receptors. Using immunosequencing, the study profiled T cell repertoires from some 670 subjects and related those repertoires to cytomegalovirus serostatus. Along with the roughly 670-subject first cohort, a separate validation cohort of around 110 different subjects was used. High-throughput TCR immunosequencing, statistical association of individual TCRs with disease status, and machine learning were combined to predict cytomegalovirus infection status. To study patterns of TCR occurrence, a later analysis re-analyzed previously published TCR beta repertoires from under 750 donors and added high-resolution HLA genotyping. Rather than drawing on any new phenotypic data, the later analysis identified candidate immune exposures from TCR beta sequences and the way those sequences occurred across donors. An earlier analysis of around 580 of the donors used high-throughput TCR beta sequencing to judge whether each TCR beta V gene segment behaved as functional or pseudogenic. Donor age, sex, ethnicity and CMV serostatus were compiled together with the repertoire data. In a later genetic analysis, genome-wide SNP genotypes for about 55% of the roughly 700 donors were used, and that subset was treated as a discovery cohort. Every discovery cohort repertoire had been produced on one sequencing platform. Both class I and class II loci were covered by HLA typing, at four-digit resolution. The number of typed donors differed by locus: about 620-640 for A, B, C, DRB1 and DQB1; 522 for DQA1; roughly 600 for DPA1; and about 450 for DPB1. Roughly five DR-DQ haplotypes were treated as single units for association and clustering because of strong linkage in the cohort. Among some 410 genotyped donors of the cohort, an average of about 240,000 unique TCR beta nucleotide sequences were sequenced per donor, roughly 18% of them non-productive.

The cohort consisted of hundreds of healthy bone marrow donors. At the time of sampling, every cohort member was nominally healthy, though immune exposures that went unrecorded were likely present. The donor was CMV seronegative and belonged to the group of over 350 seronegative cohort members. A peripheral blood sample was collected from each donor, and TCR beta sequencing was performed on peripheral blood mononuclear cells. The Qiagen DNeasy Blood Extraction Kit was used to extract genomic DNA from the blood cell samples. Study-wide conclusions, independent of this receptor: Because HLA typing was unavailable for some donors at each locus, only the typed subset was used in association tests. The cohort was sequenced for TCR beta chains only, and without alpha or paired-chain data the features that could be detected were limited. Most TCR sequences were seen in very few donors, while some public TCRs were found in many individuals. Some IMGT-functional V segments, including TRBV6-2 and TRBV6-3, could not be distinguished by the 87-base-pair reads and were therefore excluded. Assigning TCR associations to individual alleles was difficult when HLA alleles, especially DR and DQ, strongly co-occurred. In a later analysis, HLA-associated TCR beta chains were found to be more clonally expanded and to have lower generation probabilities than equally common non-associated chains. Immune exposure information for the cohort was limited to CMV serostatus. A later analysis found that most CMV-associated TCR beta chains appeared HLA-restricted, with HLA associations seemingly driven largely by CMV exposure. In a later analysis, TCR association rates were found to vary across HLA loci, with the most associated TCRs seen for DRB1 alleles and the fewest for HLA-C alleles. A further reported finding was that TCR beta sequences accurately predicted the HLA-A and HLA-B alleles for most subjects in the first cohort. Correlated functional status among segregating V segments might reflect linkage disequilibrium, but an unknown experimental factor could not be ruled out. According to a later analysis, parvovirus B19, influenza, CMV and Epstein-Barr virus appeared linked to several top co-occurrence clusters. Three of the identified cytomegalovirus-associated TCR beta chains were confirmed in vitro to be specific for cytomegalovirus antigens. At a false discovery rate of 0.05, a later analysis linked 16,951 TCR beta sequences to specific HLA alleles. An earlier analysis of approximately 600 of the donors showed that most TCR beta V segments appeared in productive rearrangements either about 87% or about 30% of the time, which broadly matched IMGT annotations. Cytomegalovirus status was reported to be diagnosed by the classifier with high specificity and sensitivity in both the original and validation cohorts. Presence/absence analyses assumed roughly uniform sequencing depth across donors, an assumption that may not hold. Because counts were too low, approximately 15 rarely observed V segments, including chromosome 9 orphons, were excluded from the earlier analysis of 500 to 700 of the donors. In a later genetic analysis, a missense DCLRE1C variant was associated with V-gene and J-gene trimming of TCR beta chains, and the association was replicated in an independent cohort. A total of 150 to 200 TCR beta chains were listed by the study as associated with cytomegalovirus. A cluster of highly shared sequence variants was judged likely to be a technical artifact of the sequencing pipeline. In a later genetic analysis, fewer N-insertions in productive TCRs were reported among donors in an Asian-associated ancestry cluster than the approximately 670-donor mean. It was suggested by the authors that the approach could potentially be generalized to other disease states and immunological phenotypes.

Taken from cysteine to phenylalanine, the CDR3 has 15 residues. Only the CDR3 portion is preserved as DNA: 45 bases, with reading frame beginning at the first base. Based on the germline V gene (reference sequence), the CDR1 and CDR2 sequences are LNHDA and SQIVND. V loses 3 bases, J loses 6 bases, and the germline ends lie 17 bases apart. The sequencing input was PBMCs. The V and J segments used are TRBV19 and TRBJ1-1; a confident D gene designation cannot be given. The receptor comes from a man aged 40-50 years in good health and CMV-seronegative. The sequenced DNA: TGTGCCAGTAGTATCCGACCGGGGTATATCTCTGAAGCTTTCTTT. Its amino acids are CASSIRPGYISEAFF. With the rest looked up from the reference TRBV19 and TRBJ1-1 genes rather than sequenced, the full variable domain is DGGITQSPKYLFRKEGQNVTLSCEQNLNHDAMYWYRQDPGQGLRLIYYSQIVNDFQKGDIAEGYSVSREKKESFPLTVTSAQKNPTAFYLCASSIRPGYISEAFFGQGTRLTVV.